This T cell receptor (beta chain) was profiled in a study of cytomegalovirus exposure and HLA in healthy donors. Per germline, CDR1 SGHNT and CDR2 YYREEE (reference sequence). The CDR3 totals 16 residues. Losses at the gene ends were 4 bases for V and 1 base for J; bases not matched to a gene: 6. Concerning this clone: Antigen specificity is unknown.

Study outcomes and limitations: Earlier results showed most TCR beta V segments being productive about 87% or about 30% of the time. A reported reduction in N-insertions relative to the roughly 670-donor mean was seen in an Asian-associated ancestry cluster in a later analysis.

The PCR had 60 Vbeta and 13 Jbeta primers. TCRdb's copy holds only in-frame clones and misses some; the assay was immunoSEQ multiplex PCR. The table has 180,000 or so clones, roughly 77% seen once; the top ten hold roughly 8.2%. The specimen sequenced was PBMCs. The origin of this receptor is a woman aged 40 to 50 in good health and CMV-seropositive. The J gene is TRBJ2-3, the V gene TRBV5-4; 10 bases are shared with TRBD1. In DNA form, the CDR3 reads TGTGCCAGCAGCGCCCGGGACAGGGGACGCACAGATACGCAGTATTTT. Protein: CASSARDRGRTDTQYF.